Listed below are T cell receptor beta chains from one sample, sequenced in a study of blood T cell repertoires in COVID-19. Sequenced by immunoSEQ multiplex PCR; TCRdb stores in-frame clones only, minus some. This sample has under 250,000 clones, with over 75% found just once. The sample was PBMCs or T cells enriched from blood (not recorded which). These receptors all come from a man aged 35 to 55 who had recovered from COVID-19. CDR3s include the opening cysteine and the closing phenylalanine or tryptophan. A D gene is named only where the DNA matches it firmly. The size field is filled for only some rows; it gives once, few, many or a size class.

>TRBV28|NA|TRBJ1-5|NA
CASSLFGVEQPQHF
TGTGCCAGCAGTTTATTCGGGGTGGAACAGCCCCAGCATTTT
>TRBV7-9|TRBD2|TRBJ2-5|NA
CASGSSSGSKDPETQYF
TGTGCCAGCGGGTCGTCTAGCGGGAGTAAGGATCCGGAGACCCAGTACTTC
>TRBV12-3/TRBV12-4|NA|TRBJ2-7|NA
CASSFHRYEQYF
TGTGCCAGCAGTTTCCACAGGTACGAGCAGTACTTC
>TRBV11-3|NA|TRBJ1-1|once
CASSPYPKNTEAFF
TGTGCCAGCAGCCCCTATCCTAAGAACACTGAAGCTTTCTTT
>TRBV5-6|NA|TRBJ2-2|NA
CASSKSTAGELFF
TGTGCCAGCAGCAAAAGTACGGCCGGGGAGCTGTTTTTT
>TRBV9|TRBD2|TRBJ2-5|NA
CASSVLAGSQETQYF
TGTGCCAGCTCTGTCTTAGCGGGTTCACAAGAGACCCAGTACTTC
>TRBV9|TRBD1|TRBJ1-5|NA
CASSVLGGQPQHF
TGTGCCAGCAGCGTTTTAGGGGGCCAGCCCCAGCATTTT
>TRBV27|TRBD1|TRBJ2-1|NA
CASSWTGSRYNEQFF
TGTGCCAGCAGTTGGACAGGGAGTCGGTACAATGAGCAGTTCTTC
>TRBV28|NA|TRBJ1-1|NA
CASSILRDANTEAFF
TGTGCCAGCAGTATATTGCGGGATGCGAACACTGAAGCTTTCTTT
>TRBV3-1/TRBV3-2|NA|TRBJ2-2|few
CASSQGDTWAAGELFF
TGTGCCAGCAGCCAAGGGGACACCTGGGCCGCCGGGGAGCTGTTTTTT
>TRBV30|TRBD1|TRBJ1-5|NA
CAWSSRQGSQPQHF
TGTGCCTGGAGTTCCCGACAGGGATCCCAGCCCCAGCATTTT
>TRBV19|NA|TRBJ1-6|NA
CASSIGTGPPLHF
TGTGCCAGTAGTATAGGTACAGGGCCGCCCCTCCACTTT
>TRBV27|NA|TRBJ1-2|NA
CASSPWGTSNYGYTF
TGTGCCAGCAGTCCCTGGGGCACCTCTAACTATGGCTACACCTTC
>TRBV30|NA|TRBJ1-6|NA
CAWSVTRPSPLHF
TGTGCCTGGAGTGTAACCAGGCCTTCACCCCTCCACTTT
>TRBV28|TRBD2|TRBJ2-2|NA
CASSYRGGGRAGGELFF
TGTGCCAGCAGCTATAGAGGGGGCGGGAGGGCCGGCGGGGAGCTGTTTTTT
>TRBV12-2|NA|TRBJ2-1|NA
CASRLVKRGLAFNEQFF
TGTGCAAGTCGCTTAGTTAAGCGGGGGTTGGCTTTCAATGAGCAGTTCTTC
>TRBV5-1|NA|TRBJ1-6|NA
CASSLEFRAYNSPLHF
TGCGCCAGCAGCTTGGAATTCAGGGCCTATAATTCACCCCTCCACTTT
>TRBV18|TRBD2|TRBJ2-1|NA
CASSFSGSSYNEQFF
TGTGCCAGCTCATTTAGCGGGAGCTCCTACAATGAGCAGTTCTTC
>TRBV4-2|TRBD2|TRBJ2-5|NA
CASSQGGGAETQYF
TGTGCCAGCAGCCAAGGCGGGGGGGCAGAGACCCAGTACTTC
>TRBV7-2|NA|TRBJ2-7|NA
CASSPLAGFYEQYF
TGTGCCAGCAGCCCTTTGGCGGGATTCTACGAGCAGTACTTC
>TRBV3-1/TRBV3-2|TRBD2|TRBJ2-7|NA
CASSQALAGVYEQYF
TGTGCCAGCAGCCAAGCCCTAGCGGGGGTATACGAGCAGTACTTC
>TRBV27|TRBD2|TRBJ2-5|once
CASSLDGGLAGAETQYF
TGTGCCAGCAGTTTAGACGGGGGACTAGCGGGAGCAGAGACCCAGTACTTC
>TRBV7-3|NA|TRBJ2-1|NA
CASSPRAGLRDEQFF
TGTGCCAGCAGCCCCCGTGCTGGCCTACGGGATGAGCAGTTCTTC
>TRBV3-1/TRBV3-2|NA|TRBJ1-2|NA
CASSPNGRGGDGYTF
TGTGCCAGCAGCCCGAACGGACGGGGAGGGGATGGCTACACCTTC
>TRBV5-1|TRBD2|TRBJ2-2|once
CASSFWTSGGTGELFF
TGCGCCAGCAGCTTTTGGACTAGCGGCGGTACCGGGGAGCTGTTTTTT